The rows below give T cell receptor beta chains drawn from one sample of a study of T cell responses to AZD1222 COVID-19 vaccine. Repertoires were generated with immunoSEQ multiplex PCR, while TCRdb's copy carries only in-frame clones and drops some. The profile shows around 99,000 clones, about 90% of them singletons. The sequencing here drew on peripheral blood, taken 28 days after the second AZD1222 dose. These receptors were collected from an adult who received the AZD1222 COVID-19 vaccine. Both conserved end residues are trimmed from each CDR3. A D gene is named only where the DNA matches it firmly.

CDR3 protein | J gene | D gene | V gene
ASTAGRTNTGELF | TRBJ2-2 | - | TRBV19
ASSSNRRVNNYGYT | TRBJ1-2 | - | TRBV28
ASSDLRGNFPYEQY | TRBJ2-7 | - | TRBV10-1
ASSLDRARGGYT | TRBJ1-2 | TRBD1 | TRBV5-1
ASSTDRDTEAF | TRBJ1-1 | TRBD1 | TRBV19
ASSLAGRYGYT | TRBJ1-2 | - | TRBV7-2
ASSPPSRGTDTQY | TRBJ2-3 | - | TRBV18
ASSPGNREDNSPLH | TRBJ1-6 | - | TRBV5-1
ASSPGGVPNYGYT | TRBJ1-2 | - | TRBV18
AISVFGETGEQF | TRBJ2-1 | - | TRBV10-3
ASNRESNEQF | TRBJ2-1 | - | TRBV2
ASSSTGLGAYGYT | TRBJ1-2 | TRBD1 | TRBV7-8
ASSYRTGGEGEAF | TRBJ1-1 | TRBD1 | TRBV18
ASIRGRAEAF | TRBJ1-1 | - | TRBV28
AGRGGTNSPLH | TRBJ1-6 | - | TRBV30
ASSLAGTATYEQY | TRBJ2-7 | - | TRBV5-5
ASSLERPRGTGELF | TRBJ2-2 | - | TRBV7-6
ASSETGRNYGYT | TRBJ1-2 | - | TRBV2
ASSPSGDSPLH | TRBJ1-6 | - | TRBV18
ASSRKTGQNSPLH | TRBJ1-6 | TRBD1 | TRBV6-2/TRBV6-3
AIVGSYNSPLH | TRBJ1-6 | - | TRBV28
ASETGQGGSPLH | TRBJ1-6 | TRBD1 | TRBV18
ATSDTGRVVGYT | TRBJ1-2 | - | TRBV24-1
ASRDTELNSPLH | TRBJ1-6 | - | TRBV3-1/TRBV3-2
ASSLEGASNQPQH | TRBJ1-5 | TRBD1 | TRBV7-2
ASSPWLNTEAF | TRBJ1-1 | - | TRBV6-5
ASSQAWGNTGELF | TRBJ2-2 | - | TRBV4-3
ASSFRGSREQY | TRBJ2-7 | - | TRBV28
AIQGGGPYNEQF | TRBJ2-1 | - | TRBV24-1
ASSYSVRGDYGYT | TRBJ1-2 | - | TRBV6-5
ASNPLLVWGGDTEAF | TRBJ1-1 | - | TRBV5-8
ASSSRDRAVNGYT | TRBJ1-2 | TRBD1 | TRBV5-6
ASSPGTLGAEAF | TRBJ1-1 | - | TRBV7-9
ASSDLLGGPNNEQF | TRBJ2-1 | - | TRBV25-1
ASRGQGDTEAF | TRBJ1-1 | TRBD1 | TRBV19
ASSFAGGAGNTIY | TRBJ1-3 | - | TRBV5-4
ASSIGQGALYEQY | TRBJ2-7 | TRBD1 | TRBV19
ASSLGWTDTLGYEQY | TRBJ2-7 | - | TRBV5-1
ASSVDREGTEAF | TRBJ1-1 | - | TRBV9
ASGLSLGGTGSLMNTEAF | TRBJ1-1 | TRBD1 | TRBV12-5
ASSIVADTYEQY | TRBJ2-7 | - | TRBV19
ASSSEPSRAEQY | TRBJ2-7 | - | TRBV6-6
ASSLGLGSSYEQY | TRBJ2-7 | - | TRBV7-2
ASSARPGEKLF | TRBJ1-4 | - | TRBV5-6
ASSAPPNTGELF | TRBJ2-2 | - | TRBV9
ASTPPGEGSYEQY | TRBJ2-7 | - | TRBV6-2/TRBV6-3
ASSLTGPYEQY | TRBJ2-7 | - | TRBV5-4
ASTLDQGARQPQH | TRBJ1-5 | TRBD1 | TRBV19
ASSFITTGRNEQF | TRBJ2-1 | TRBD1 | TRBV6-2/TRBV6-3
ASSVEAGNEQF | TRBJ2-1 | - | TRBV9
ASSQELRNAQY | TRBJ2-3 | - | TRBV3-1/TRBV3-2
ASSRTRTNEQF | TRBJ2-1 | - | TRBV7-3
ASSYPTTDRRLYEQY | TRBJ2-7 | - | TRBV6-8